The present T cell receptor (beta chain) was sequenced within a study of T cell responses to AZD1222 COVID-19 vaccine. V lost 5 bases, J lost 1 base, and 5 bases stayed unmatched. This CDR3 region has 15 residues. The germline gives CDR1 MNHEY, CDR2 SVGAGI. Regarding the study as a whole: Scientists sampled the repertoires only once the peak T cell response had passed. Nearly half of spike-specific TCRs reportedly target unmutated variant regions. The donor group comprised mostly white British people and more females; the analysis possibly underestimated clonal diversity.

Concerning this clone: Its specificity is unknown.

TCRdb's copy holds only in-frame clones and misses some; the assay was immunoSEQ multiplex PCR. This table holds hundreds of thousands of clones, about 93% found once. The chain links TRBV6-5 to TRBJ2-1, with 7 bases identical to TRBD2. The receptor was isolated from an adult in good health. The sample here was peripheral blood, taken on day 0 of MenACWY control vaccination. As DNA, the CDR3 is TGTGCCAGCAGTCGGGGGGATGGTTCCTACAATGAGCAGTTCTTC. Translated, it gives CASSRGDGSYNEQFF.